The next 14 T cell receptor beta chains were all read from a single sample in a study of T cells in Graves' hyperthyroidism and ophthalmopathy. The investigators amplified TCR beta CDR3 regions from RNA transcripts. When the TCR CDR3 underwent first-round RT-PCR, the HTBI primer set was used. TCRdb fed the multiplex PCR reads into MiXCR, producing one record per CDR3 protein. The table lists around 290,000 distinct CDR3 sequences, roughly 13% of them singletons. Specimen: blood. These receptors were taken from a woman aged 35 to 49 with Graves' hyperthyroidism.

This clonotype was picked up many times. The rearrangement joins TRBV10-3 to TRBJ2-1; D may be TRBD1 (6 bases). V was pared by 6 bases and J by 8 bases, with 11 bases between. The CDR3 has 12 residues. The V gene's germline CDR1 is ENHRY and CDR2 SYGVKD. The CDR3 loop is CAIRLNRDEQFF. CDR3 nucleotide sequence: TGTGCCATCAGATTAAACAGGGATGAGCAGTTCTTC.

This chain uses TRBV9 with TRBJ2-3; maybe TRBD1 (6 bases). This CDR3 is 15 amino acids long. The germline V gene encodes CDR1 SGDLS and CDR2 YYNGEE. Between the trimmed V and J ends, which lost 0 bases and 5 bases, there was a span of 13 bases. CDR3 amino acids: CASSVEAGALDTQYF. For the CDR3, the DNA is TGTGCCAGCAGCGTAGAAGCAGGGGCTCTAGATACGCAGTATTTT.

There are many counts of this clonotype. The rearrangement links TRBV2 to TRBJ1-2; perhaps TRBD1 as D (5 bases). The ends were cut back, 4 bases at V and 6 bases at J, with 12 bases in the middle. The CDR3 consists of 13 residues. In germline, CDR1 is SNHLY, CDR2 FYNNEI. The CDR3 region is CASSVVIQDGYTF. In DNA form, the CDR3 reads TGTGCCAGCAGTGTGGTCATACAGGATGGCTACACCTTC.

This clonotype was counted ten times or more. The V gene is TRBV2, the J gene TRBJ1-6; no reliable D call. Germline loops: CDR1 SNHLY, CDR2 FYNNEI. The CDR3 covers 13 residues. V was cut by 4 bases and J by 5 bases, with 6 bases left in between. This chain's CDR3 is CASSVGDNSPLHF. As DNA, the CDR3 is TGTGCCAGCAGTGTAGGTGATAATTCACCCCTCCACTTT.

This clonotype appeared a few times. The rearrangement uses TRBV7-8 and TRBJ2-4; D ambiguous. Trimming cost V 5 bases and J 0 bases, with 11 bases left between them. The CDR3 is 15 amino acids. Germline CDR1 is SGHVS and CDR2 is FQNEAQ. CDR3 DNA sequence: TGTGCCAGCAGCCCGCGCGGTGTAGCCAAAAACATTCAGTACTTC. Its protein is CASSPRGVAKNIQYF.

This clonotype was seen ten or more times. This sequence joins TRBV28 and TRBJ2-7; 12 positions agree with TRBD1. The germline V gene has CDR1 MDHEN and CDR2 SYDVKM. The V segment lost 0 bases and the J segment 2 bases; nucleotides outside the gene matches: 20. The CDR3 sequence is 22 residues long. The CDR3, as DNA: TGTGCCAGCAGTTTATGGGCCGTAGGACGGGACAGGGGGCGTTCGGGGACCTACGAGCAGTACTTC. Translated, it gives CASSLWAVGRDRGRSGTYEQYF.

In regard to this clonotype: A single base separates this from a much larger clone, so it may be a read error. This rearrangement joins TRBV7-9 to TRBJ2-7; possibly TRBD2 for D (6 bases). This CDR3 spans 14 amino acids. In germline, CDR1 is SEHNR, CDR2 FQNEAQ (reference sequence). Between the trimmed V and J ends, which lost 4 bases and 7 bases, there was a span of 17 bases. CDR3 sequence reads: CASSSCRPSDEQYF. The CDR3 DNA reads TGTGCCAGCAGCTCTTGCAGACCTAGCGATGAGCAGTACTTC.

This clonotype has at least ten counts. The chain has TRBV7-2 and TRBJ2-7; D is perhaps TRBD2 (6 bases). The V end lost 1 base, the J end lost 0 bases, and 16 bases lay between the germline ends. Germline V gene sequence: CDR1 SGHTA, CDR2 FQGNSA. The CDR3 runs 17 residues. CDR3: CASSLEIWGDSSYEQYF. The CDR3 nucleotides are TGTGCCAGCAGCTTAGAGATATGGGGGGACTCCTCCTACGAGCAGTACTTC.

The chain recombines TRBV19 with TRBJ1-4, with 9 bases matching TRBD1. This CDR3 has 14 residues. The J segment lost 6 bases and the V segment lost 5 bases, leaving 4 bases of the junction unmatched. In germline, CDR1 is LNHDA, CDR2 SQIVND (reference sequence). The CDR3, as DNA: TGTGCCAGTAGTGAACAGGGGGCCGATGAAAAACTGTTTTTT. This sequence encodes CASSEQGADEKLFF.

The J gene is TRBJ2-5, the V gene TRBV7-8; 9 positions agree with TRBD2. The J segment lost 3 bases and the V segment lost 1 base, leaving 12 bases of the junction unmatched. The length of the CDR3 is 18 residues. Germline-derived CDR1 and CDR2 are SGHVS and FQNEAQ. The CDR3 DNA reads TGTGCCAGCAGCTTAGGGTGGCGCGGGAGGGGGGGGAAAGAGACCCAGTACTTC. Its translation: CASSLGWRGRGGKETQYF.

The chain employs TRBV28 and TRBJ1-1, with 12 bases identical to TRBD1. V lost 3 bases and J lost 3; bases outside the gene matches: 20. The CDR3 loop spans 21 amino acids. The germline V gene encodes CDR1 MDHEN and CDR2 SYDVKM. The chain's CDR3 is CASSFAYLWGGTGGLDTEAFF. The CDR3 coding sequence is TGTGCCAGCAGTTTTGCTTACCTTTGGGGTGGGACAGGGGGCTTGGACACTGAAGCTTTCTTT.

The table lists this clonotype with many counts. The V gene is TRBV20-1, the J gene TRBJ2-7; 9 bases fit TRBD1. V trimming: 1 base; J trimming: 5 bases; junction bases outside the gene matches: 9. The CDR3 covers 15 residues. The germline CDR1 and CDR2 sequences are DFQATT and SNEGSKA (reference sequence). The CDR3 region has the DNA TGCAGTGCTAGAGCTCCGACAGGGGGTACCCACGAGCAGTACTTC. It encodes CSARAPTGGTHEQYF.

This clonotype was found many times. This chain joins TRBV7-9 and TRBJ2-1; D gene unclear. V was trimmed by 6 bases and J by 5 bases, leaving 11 bases between them. The CDR3 is 13 amino acids. Germline CDR1 is SEHNR and CDR2 is FQNEAQ (reference sequence). Here the CDR3 reads CASSPVINNEQFF. CDR3 bases: TGTGCCAGCAGTCCTGTGATAAACAATGAGCAGTTCTTC.

This clonotype occurred many times. The J gene is TRBJ1-6, the V gene TRBV12-3 or TRBV12-4, with a possible D match to TRBD1 (6 bases). Trimming stripped 2 bases from V and 7 bases from J, with 12 bases between. The CDR3 loop spans 15 amino acids. The CDR3 sequence: CASSLRGAVNSPLHF. Written as DNA, the CDR3 is TGTGCCAGCAGTTTACGGGGGGCTGTAAATTCACCCCTCCACTTT.